This section outlines one T cell receptor beta chain sequence together with its context. The antigen is not known. The data were taken from a study of CD4+ T cells in melanoma. Overall study results and limits: CD8+ T cell, macrophage and B cell function reportedly correlated with neoantigen-specific CD4+ T cells. In melanoma, neoantigen-specific CD4+ T cells reportedly differed in differentiation state.

Generated by immunoSEQ multiplex PCR, the TCRdb table keeps only in-frame clones and is missing some. Of 20,000 to 25,000 clones detected, 78% appear once; the ten largest clones hold 7.5% to 10%. This CDR3 has 16 amino acids. V lost 3 bases, J lost 4 bases, and 12 bases stayed unmatched. Per the germline V gene, CDR1 is SGHKS and CDR2 is YYEKEE (reference sequence). The rearrangement links TRBV5-5 to TRBJ2-5; TRBD2 matches at 7 bases. The TCR sequence derives from a human donor with melanoma. This CDR3 reads CASSSTLGGEGETQYF. The DNA for the CDR3 is TGTGCCAGCAGCTCGACGCTTGGGGGGGAAGGAGAGACCCAGTACTTC.